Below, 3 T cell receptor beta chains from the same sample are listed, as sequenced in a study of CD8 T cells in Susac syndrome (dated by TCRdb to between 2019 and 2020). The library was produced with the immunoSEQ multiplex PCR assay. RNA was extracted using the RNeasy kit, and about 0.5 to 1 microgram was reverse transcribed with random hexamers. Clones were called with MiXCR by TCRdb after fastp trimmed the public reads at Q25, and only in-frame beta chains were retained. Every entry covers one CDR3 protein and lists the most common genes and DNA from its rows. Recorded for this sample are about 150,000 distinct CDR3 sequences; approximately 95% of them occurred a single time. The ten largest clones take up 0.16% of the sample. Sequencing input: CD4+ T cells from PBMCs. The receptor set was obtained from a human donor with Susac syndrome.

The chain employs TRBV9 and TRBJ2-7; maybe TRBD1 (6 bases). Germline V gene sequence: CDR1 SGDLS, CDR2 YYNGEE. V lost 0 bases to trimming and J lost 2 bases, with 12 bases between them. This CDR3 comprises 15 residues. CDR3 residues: CASSVGGAGAYEQYF. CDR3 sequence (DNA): TGTGCCAGCAGCGTAGGAGGGGCAGGGGCCTACGAGCAGTACTTC. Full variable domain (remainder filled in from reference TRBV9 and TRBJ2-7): DSGVTQTPKHLITATGQRVTLRCSPRSGDLSVYWYQQSLDQGLQFLIQYYNGEERAKGNILERFSAQQFPDLHSELNLSSLELGDSALYFCASSVGGAGAYEQYFGPGTRLTVT.

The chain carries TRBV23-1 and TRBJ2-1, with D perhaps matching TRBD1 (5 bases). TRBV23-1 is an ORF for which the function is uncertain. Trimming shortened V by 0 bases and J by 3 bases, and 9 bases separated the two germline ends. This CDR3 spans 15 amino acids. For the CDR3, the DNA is TGCGCCAGCAGTCAATCAGGGGCTGGCTACAATGAGCAGTTCTTC. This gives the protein CASSQSGAGYNEQFF.

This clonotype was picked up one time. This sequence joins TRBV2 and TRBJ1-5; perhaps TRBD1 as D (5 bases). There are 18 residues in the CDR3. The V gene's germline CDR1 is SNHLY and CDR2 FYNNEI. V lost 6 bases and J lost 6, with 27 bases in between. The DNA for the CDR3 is TGTGCCAGCAGGCCCCGGGACTCCTTCGCTGGTCCCGGTCAGCCCCAGCATTTT. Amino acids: CASRPRDSFAGPGQPQHF.